The 3 T cell receptor beta chains reported below all come from one sample, sequenced in a study of T cell repertoires in aging, cancer and after chemotherapy. The template was genomic DNA from peripheral blood, not RNA. Rearranged V-D-J TRB sequences were amplified with a mixed TRB-A/B primer pool. TCRdb itself ran the multiplex PCR reads through MiXCR, one entry per CDR3 protein. The sample holds 10,000 to 15,000 distinct CDR3 sequences; 25% to 35% are singletons and the top ten take less than 10%. Source material: blood. These receptors were obtained from a human donor with a blood cancer.

J is TRBJ1-4 and V is TRBV6-5; D gene unclear. Deletions cut 9 bases from V and 0 bases from J, with 11 bases between. This CDR3 has 14 residues. CDR1 is MNHEY, CDR2 SVGAGI, per germline. CDR3 DNA sequence: TGTGCCAGTTCAAGGACCACAACTAATGAAAAACTGTTTTTT. Its protein product is CASSRTTTNEKLFF.

This clonotype is categorized as medium-sized (0.01 to 0.1%). The chain employs TRBV5-4 and TRBJ2-5, with TRBD1 as a possible D gene (5 bases). This CDR3 has 13 residues. The germline V gene encodes CDR1 SGHNT and CDR2 YYREEE (reference sequence). The V end lost 4 bases, the J end lost 3 bases, and 10 bases lay between the germline ends. CDR3: CASSGRREETQYF. The CDR3 bases are TGTGCCAGCAGCGGCCGCAGGGAAGAGACCCAGTACTTC.

This rearrangement joins TRBV7-9 to TRBJ2-7, with 10 nucleotides matching TRBD2. Germline-derived CDR1 and CDR2 are SEHNR and FQNEAQ (reference sequence). This CDR3 is 14 amino acids long. The chain's CDR3 is CASSVAGGSYEQYV. CDR3 nucleotide sequence: TGTGCCAGCAGCGTAGCGGGGGGCTCCTACGAGCAGTACGTC.